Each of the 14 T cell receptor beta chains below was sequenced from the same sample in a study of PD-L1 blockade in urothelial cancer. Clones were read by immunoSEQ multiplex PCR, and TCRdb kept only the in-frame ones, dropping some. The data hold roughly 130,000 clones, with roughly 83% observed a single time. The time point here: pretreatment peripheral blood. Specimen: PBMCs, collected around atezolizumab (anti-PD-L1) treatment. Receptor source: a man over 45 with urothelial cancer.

CDR3 DNA sequence: TGTGCCAGCAGCTCGGGAGTGGACCATGAGCAGTTCTTC. It specifies CASSSGVDHEQFF. The chain joins TRBV7-9 to TRBJ2-1; maybe TRBD2 (6 bases). CDR1 is SEHNR, CDR2 FQNEAQ, per germline (reference sequence). V was clipped by 4 bases and J by 8 bases, with 12 bases between them. The CDR3 covers 13 residues.

In DNA form, the CDR3 reads TGCGCCAGCAGCGACGTAAGCGGAGCCCAAGAGACCCAGTACTTC. Translated, it gives CASSDVSGAQETQYF. The genes are TRBV5-1 and TRBJ2-5; possible D gene TRBD2, 5 bases. Per the germline V gene, CDR1 is SGHRS and CDR2 is YFSETQ. The CDR3 is 15 amino acids. The germline V and J ends were trimmed by 4 bases and 1 base, with 14 bases remaining between them. Variable domain in full (rest from reference TRBV5-1 and TRBJ2-5): KAGVTQTPRYLIKTRGQQVTLSCSPISGHRSVSWYQQTPGQGLQFLFEYFSETQRNKGNFPGRFSGRQFSNSRSEMNVSTLELGDSALYLCASSDVSGAQETQYFGPGTRLLVL.

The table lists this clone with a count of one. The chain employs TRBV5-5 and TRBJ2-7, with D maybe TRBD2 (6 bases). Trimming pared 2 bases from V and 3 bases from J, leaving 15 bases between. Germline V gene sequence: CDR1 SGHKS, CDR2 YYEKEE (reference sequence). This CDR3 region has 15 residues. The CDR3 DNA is TGTGCCAGCAGCTTCGGGGACTCCTACAACTACGAGCAGTACTTC. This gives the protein CASSFGDSYNYEQYF.

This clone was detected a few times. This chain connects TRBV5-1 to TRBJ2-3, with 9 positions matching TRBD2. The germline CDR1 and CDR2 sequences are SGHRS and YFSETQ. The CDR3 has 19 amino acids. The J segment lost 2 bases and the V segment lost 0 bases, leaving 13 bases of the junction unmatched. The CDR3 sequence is CASSLAVFGLAGTTDTQYF. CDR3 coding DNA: TGCGCCAGCAGCTTGGCCGTATTCGGGCTAGCGGGGACCACAGATACGCAGTATTTT.

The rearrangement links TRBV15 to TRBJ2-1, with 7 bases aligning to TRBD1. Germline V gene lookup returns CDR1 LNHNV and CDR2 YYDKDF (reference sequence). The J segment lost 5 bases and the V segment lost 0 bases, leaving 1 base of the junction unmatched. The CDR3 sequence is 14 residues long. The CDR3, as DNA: TGTGCCACCAGCAGAGAACAGGGGAACAATGAGCAGTTCTTC. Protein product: CATSREQGNNEQFF.

The CDR3 sequence is CASSLETGFGIQPQHF. CDR3 in DNA: TGTGCCAGCAGCTTAGAAACAGGGTTTGGGATTCAGCCCCAGCATTTT. The rearrangement uses TRBV11-2 and TRBJ1-5, with D tentatively TRBD1 (6 bases). Between the trimmed V and J ends, which lost 0 bases and 6 bases, there was a span of 15 bases. Germline CDR1 is SGHAT and CDR2 is FQNNGV. The length of the CDR3 is 16 residues.

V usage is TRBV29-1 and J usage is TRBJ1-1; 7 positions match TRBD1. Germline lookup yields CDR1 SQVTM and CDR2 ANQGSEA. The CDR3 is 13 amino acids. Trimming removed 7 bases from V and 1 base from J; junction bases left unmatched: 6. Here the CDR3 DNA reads TGCAGCGCCAACAGGGGAGGGAACACTGAAGCTTTCTTT. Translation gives CSANRGGNTEAFF. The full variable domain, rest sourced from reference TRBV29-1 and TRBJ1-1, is SAVISQKPSRDICQRGTSLTIQCQVDSQVTMMFWYRQQPGQSLTLIATANQGSEATYESGFVIDKFPISRPNLTFSTLTVSNMSPEDSSIYLCSANRGGNTEAFFGQGTRLTVV.

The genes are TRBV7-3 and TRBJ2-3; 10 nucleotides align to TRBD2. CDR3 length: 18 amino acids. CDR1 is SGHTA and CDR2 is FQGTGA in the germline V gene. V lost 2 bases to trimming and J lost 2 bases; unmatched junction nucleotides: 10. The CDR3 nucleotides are TGTGCCAGCAGCTTATTTCCCCTAGCGGGAGTTCCCACAGATACGCAGTATTTT. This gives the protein CASSLFPLAGVPTDTQYF.

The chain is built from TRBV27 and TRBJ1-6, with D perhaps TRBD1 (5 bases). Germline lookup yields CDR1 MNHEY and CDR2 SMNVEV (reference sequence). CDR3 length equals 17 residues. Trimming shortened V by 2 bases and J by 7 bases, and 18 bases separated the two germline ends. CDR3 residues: CASSLISRQGGNSPLHF. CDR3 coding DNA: TGTGCCAGCAGTTTAATATCTAGGCAGGGAGGCAATTCACCCCTCCACTTT.

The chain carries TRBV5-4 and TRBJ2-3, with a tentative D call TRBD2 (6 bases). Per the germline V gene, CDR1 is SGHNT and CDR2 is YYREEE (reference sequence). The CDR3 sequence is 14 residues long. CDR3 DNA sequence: TGTGCTACCCGGGGGTCTGGAGCTGGAGGGACGCAGTATTTT. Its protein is CATRGSGAGGTQYF.

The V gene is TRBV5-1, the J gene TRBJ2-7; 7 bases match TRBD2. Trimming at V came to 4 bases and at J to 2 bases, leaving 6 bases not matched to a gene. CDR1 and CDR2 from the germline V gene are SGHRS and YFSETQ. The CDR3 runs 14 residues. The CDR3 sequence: CASSTLAGAYEQYF. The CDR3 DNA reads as TGCGCCAGCAGCACCCTCGCGGGAGCCTACGAGCAGTACTTC.

The CDR3 spells CASSALARLSQTQYF. The DNA of the CDR3 is TGTGCCAGCAGCGCACTAGCTCGGCTTTCGCAGACCCAGTACTTC. The chain carries TRBV13 and TRBJ2-5; D perhaps matches TRBD2 (6 bases). The CDR3 has 15 residues. Germline CDR1 is PRHDT and CDR2 is FYEKMQ (reference sequence). Trimming removed 5 bases at V and 6 bases at J, with 19 bases between. Variable domain in full (rest from reference TRBV13 and TRBJ2-5): AAGVIQSPRHLIKEKRETATLKCYPIPRHDTVYWYQQGPGQDPQFLISFYEKMQSDKGSIPDRFSAQQFSDYHSELNMSSLELGDSALYFCASSALARLSQTQYFGPGTRLLVL.

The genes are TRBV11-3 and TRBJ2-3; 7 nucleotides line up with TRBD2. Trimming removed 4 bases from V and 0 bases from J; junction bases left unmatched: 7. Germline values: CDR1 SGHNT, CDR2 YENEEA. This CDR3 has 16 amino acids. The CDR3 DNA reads TGTGCCAGCAGCTCCCAGGGACTAACTAGCACAGATACGCAGTATTTT. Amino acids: CASSSQGLTSTDTQYF.

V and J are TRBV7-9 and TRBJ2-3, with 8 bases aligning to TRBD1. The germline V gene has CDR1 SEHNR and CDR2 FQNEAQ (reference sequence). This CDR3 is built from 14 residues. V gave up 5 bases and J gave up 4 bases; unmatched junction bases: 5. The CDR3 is CASSAGTGPDTQYF. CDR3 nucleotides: TGTGCCAGCAGCGCCGGGACAGGTCCAGATACGCAGTATTTT.